Presented here are 11 T cell receptor beta chains from one specimen sequenced in a study of shared clonotypes between healthy human individuals. Clones were read by immunoSEQ multiplex PCR, and TCRdb kept only the in-frame ones, dropping some. The sample carries about 2.4 million clones, roughly 93% recorded once. Sequencing was done on a sample of naive CD4+ T cells from PBMCs. Subset: CD45RA+ positively selected. These receptors all stem from a young man in good health. Some clones in this sample may be carry-over from other donors' samples.

The CDR3 nucleotides read TGTGCCTGGACCACCGGGCCCGAATCCGAGCAGTACTTC. Encoded protein: CAWTTGPESEQYF. The gene calls are TRBV30 and TRBJ2-7; D not certain. From germline, CDR1 is GTSNPN and CDR2 SVGIG (reference sequence). This CDR3 region has 13 residues. Trimming cost V 4 bases and J 6 bases, with 16 bases left between them.

This clone was found once. J is TRBJ1-1 and V is TRBV27, with 12 bases aligning to TRBD1. The CDR3 totals 17 residues. Germline CDR1 and CDR2: MNHEY and SMNVEV (reference sequence). With V trimmed by 2 bases and J by 5 bases, 9 bases remained unmatched. The CDR3 DNA is TGTGCCAGCAGTTTAAGCCGGGACAGGGGGCGCCGGACTGAAGCTTTCTTT. This sequence encodes CASSLSRDRGRRTEAFF.

The chain joins TRBV28 to TRBJ1-5; no firm D call. This CDR3 contains 13 residues. Germline V gene sequence: CDR1 MDHEN, CDR2 SYDVKM. V dropped 6 bases and J dropped 7 bases, with 13 bases sitting between them. CDR3: CASRPVPQQPQHF. CDR3 DNA sequence: TGTGCCAGCAGACCCGTACCCCAACAGCCCCAGCATTTT.

The rearrangement joins TRBV19 to TRBJ2-2, with 8 positions matching TRBD1. Germline CDR1 reads LNHDA; CDR2 reads SQIVND (reference sequence). V trimming: 6 bases; J trimming: 8 bases; junction bases outside the gene matches: 8. There are 14 residues in the CDR3. This CDR3 is CASRRQGSEGELFF. For the CDR3, the DNA is TGTGCCAGTAGACGACAGGGGTCGGAGGGGGAGCTGTTTTTT.

This chain connects TRBV19 to TRBJ1-2; D gene ambiguous. The CDR3 length is 11 residues. Trimming cost V 6 bases and J 1 base, with 3 bases left between them. The germline CDR1 and CDR2 sequences are LNHDA and SQIVND (reference sequence). CDR3 loop: CASRDNYGYTF. CDR3 DNA sequence: TGTGCCAGTAGGGATAACTATGGCTACACCTTC.

This clone was observed a few times. The chain recombines TRBV14 with TRBJ1-1; no clear D. Germline loops: CDR1 SGHDN, CDR2 FVKESK. The CDR3 is 12 residues long. Trimming pared 4 bases from V and 5 bases from J, leaving 8 bases between. CDR3 bases: TGTGCCAGCAGCCTCATTGGTACTGAAGCTTTCTTT. This gives the protein CASSLIGTEAFF.

V is TRBV5-1 and J is TRBJ1-5; the match to TRBD1 covers 7 bases. CDR3 length: 14 residues. The J segment lost 1 base and the V segment lost 5 bases, leaving 3 bases of the junction unmatched. From germline, CDR1 is SGHRS and CDR2 YFSETQ. DNA of the CDR3: TGCGCCAGCAGTGAGGGGGCGAGCAATCAGCCCCAGCATTTT. Residues: CASSEGASNQPQHF.

The genes are TRBV7-3 and TRBJ2-5; tentative D call: TRBD2 (5 bases). This CDR3 is 17 amino acids long. Germline CDR1 SGHTA, CDR2 FQGTGA. V was shortened by 0 bases and J by 5 bases, with 19 bases between the two germline ends. In DNA, the CDR3 is TGTGCCAGCAGCTTAACCCCCCCGTACGGGTCGGGGGAGACCCAGTACTTC. Translating gives CASSLTPPYGSGETQYF.

V and J are TRBV29-1 and TRBJ2-3; no firm D call. The V gene lost 1 base and the J gene lost 4 bases, with 6 bases spanning the gap. This CDR3 is 12 amino acids long. The germline gives CDR1 SQVTM, CDR2 ANQGSEA. CDR3 sequence: CSVEVVPDTQYF. CDR3 nucleotides: TGCAGCGTTGAAGTAGTTCCAGATACGCAGTATTTT.

J is TRBJ2-3 and V is TRBV5-1; D is undetermined. CDR3 length: 13 amino acids. V lost 1 base and J 4 bases, leaving 7 bases between the germline ends. Germline V gene data show CDR1 as SGHRS and CDR2 as YFSETQ. Here the CDR3 reads CASSLNIPDTQYF. The CDR3 DNA reads TGCGCCAGCAGCTTGAACATCCCAGATACGCAGTATTTT.

This clone was seen once. This rearrangement joins TRBV4-1 to TRBJ1-2, with 7 bases matching TRBD1. Germline V CDR1 and CDR2: MGHRA, YSYEKL. The CDR3 contains 14 residues. The V gene end was trimmed by 5 bases and the J gene end by 8 bases; junction bases not matched to a gene: 11. This CDR3 is CASSAPGRGQGYTF. CDR3 nucleotides: TGCGCCAGCAGCGCCCCGGGGAGGGGGCAGGGCTACACCTTC.